This entry is about one T cell receptor (beta chain). No antigen is known for it. TCRdb's copy holds only in-frame clones and misses some; the assay was immunoSEQ multiplex PCR. This sample has about 63,000 clones; around nine tenths occur once, and the top ten carry roughly 1.7%. This specimen comes from a study of graft-versus-host responses after intestinal transplantation. On the study more broadly: In this cohort, recipients had multivisceral, liver-intestinal, or isolated intestinal transplants. Study-level findings and limits: Analysis identified GvH clones in recipient marrow, with some appearing first in ileum or blood.

The CDR3 covers 13 residues. Germline CDR1 is SNHLY and CDR2 is FYNNEI. The junction had 1 base not matched to a gene; V was cut back by 9 bases and J by 1 base. Processed graft tissue released its intraepithelial and lamina propria lymphocytes. The sample was ileum tissue, taken 350 to 400 days after transplant. The TCR comes from a human patient who received an intestinal transplant, so some T cells may come from the graft donor. This sequence joins TRBV2 and TRBJ2-3; 10 bases align to TRBD2. CDR3 residues: CARGTSGTDTQYF. As DNA, the CDR3 is TGTGCCAGGGGGACTAGCGGCACAGATACGCAGTATTTT.